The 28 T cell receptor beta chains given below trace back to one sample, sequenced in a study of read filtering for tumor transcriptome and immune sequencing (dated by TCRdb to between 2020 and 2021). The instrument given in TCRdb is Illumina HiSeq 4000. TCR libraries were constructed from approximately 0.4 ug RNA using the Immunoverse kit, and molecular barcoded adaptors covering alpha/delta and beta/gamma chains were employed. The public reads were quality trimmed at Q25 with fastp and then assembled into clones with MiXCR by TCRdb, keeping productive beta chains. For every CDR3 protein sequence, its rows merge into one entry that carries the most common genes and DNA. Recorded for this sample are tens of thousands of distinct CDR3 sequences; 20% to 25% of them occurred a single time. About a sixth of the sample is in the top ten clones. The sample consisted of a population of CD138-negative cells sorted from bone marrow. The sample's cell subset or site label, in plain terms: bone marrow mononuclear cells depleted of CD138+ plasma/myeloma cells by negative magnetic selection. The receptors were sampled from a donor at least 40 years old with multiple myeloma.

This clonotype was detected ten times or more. CDR3 loop: CASRSREGDSGELFF. The CDR3 DNA is TGTGCCAGCAGATCCCGCGAAGGGGATTCCGGGGAGCTGTTTTTT. J is TRBJ2-2 and V is TRBV2; D possibly corresponds to TRBD1 (5 bases). Germline CDR1 is SNHLY and CDR2 is FYNNEI. V gave up 6 bases and J gave up 6 bases, with 17 bases separating them. The CDR3 is 15 residues long.

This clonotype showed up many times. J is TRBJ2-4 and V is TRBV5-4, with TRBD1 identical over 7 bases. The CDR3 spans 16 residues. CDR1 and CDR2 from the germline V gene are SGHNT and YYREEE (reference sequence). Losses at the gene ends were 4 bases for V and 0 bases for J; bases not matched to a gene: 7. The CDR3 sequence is CASSTGQTPAKNIQYF. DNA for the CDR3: TGTGCCAGCAGCACGGGACAGACACCAGCCAAAAACATTCAGTACTTC.

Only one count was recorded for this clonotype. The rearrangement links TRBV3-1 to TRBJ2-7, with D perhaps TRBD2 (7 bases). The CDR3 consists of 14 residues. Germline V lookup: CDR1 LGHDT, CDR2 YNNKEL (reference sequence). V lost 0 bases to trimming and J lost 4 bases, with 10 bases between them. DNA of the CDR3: TGTGCCAGCAGCCAAGAAGGGAGGGGGTACGAGCAGTACTTC. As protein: CASSQEGRGYEQYF.

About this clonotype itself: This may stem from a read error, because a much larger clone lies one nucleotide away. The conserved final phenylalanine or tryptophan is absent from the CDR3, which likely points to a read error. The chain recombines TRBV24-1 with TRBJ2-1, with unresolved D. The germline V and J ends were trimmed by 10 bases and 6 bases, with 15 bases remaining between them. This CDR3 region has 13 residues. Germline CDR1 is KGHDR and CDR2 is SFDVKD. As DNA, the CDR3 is TGTGCCACTACACACTCCGGCACCAATGAGCAGTTCCTC. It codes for CATTHSGTNEQFL.

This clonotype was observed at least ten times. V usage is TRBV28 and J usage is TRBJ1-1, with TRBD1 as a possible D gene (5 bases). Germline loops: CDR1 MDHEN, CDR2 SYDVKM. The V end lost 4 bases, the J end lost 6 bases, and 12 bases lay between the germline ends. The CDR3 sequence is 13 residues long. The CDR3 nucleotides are TGTGCCAGCAGTTCAATACAGGAACCTGAAGCTTTCTTT. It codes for CASSSIQEPEAFF.

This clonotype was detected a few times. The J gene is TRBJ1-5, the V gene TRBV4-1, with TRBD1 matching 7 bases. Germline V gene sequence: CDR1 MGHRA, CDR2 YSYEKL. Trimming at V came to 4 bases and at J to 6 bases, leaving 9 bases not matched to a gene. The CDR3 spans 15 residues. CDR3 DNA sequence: TGCGCCAGCAGCCTGGCCCAGGGGGTTGCTCAGCCCCAGCATTTT. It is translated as CASSLAQGVAQPQHF.

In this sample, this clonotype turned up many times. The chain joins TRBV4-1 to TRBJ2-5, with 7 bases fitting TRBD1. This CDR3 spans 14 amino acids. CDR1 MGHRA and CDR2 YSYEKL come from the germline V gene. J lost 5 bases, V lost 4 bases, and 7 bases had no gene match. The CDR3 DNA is TGCGCCAGCAGCCGACAGGGAACAGGGGAGACCCAGTACTTC. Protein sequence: CASSRQGTGETQYF.

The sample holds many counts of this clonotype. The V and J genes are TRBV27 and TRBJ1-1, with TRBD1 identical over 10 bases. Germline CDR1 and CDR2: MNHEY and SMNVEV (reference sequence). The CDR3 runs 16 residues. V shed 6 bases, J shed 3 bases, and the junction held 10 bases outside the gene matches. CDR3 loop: CASSFDRGLPYTEAFF. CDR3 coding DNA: TGTGCCAGCAGCTTCGACAGGGGGCTTCCGTACACTGAAGCTTTCTTT.

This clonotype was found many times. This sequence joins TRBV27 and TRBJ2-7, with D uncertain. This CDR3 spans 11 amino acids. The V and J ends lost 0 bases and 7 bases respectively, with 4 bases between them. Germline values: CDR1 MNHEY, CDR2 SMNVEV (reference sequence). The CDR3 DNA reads TGTGCCAGCAGTTTATCTGGGGAGCAGTACTTC. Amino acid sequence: CASSLSGEQYF.

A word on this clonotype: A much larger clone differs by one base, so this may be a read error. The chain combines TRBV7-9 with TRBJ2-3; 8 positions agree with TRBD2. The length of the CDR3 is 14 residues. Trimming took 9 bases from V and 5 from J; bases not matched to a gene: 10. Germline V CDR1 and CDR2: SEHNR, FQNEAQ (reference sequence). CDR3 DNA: TGTGCCAGTAGGGCTAGCGGGCTTCGAGATACGCAGTATTTT. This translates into CASRASGLRDTQYF.

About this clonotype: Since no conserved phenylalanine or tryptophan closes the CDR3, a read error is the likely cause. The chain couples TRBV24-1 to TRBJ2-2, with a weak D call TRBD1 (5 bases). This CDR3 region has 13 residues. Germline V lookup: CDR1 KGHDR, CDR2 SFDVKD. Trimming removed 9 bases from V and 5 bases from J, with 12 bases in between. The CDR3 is CATEPAGTGELFL. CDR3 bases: TGTGCCACCGAACCTGCAGGGACCGGGGAGCTGTTTCTT.

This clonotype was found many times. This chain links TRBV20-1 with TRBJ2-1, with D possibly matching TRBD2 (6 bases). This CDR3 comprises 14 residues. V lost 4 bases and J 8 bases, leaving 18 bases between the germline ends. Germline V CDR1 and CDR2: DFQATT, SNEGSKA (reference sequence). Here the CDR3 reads CSATGLTAIYEQFF. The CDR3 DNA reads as TGCAGTGCTACGGGACTTACGGCGATCTATGAGCAGTTCTTC.

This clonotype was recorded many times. DNA of the CDR3: TGCGCCAGCAGCGGACCTAGCGGGTCTATCTCCTACAATGAGCAGTTCTTC. Translation: CASSGPSGSISYNEQFF. The rearrangement uses TRBV4-1 and TRBJ2-1, with 8 bases that match TRBD2. CDR3 size: 17 residues. Germline-derived CDR1 and CDR2 are MGHRA and YSYEKL. V lost 5 bases, J lost 0 bases, and 9 bases stayed unmatched.

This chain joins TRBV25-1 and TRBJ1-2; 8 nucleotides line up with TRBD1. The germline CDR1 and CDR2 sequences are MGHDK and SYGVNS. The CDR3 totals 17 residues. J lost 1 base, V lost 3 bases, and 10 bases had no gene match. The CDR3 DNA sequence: TGTGCCAGCAGTGATGCGGGCAGGGGGCCGAATAACTATGGCTACACCTTC. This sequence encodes CASSDAGRGPNNYGYTF.

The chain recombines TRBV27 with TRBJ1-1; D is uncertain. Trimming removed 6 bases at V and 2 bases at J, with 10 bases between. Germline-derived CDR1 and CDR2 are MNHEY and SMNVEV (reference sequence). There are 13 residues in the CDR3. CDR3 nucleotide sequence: TGTGCCAGCAGAACCCGGGAAAACACTGAAGCTTTCTTT. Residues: CASRTRENTEAFF.

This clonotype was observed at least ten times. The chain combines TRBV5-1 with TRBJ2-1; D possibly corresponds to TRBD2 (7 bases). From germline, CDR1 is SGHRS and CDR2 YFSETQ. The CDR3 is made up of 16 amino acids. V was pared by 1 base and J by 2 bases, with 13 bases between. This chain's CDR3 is CASSLSSGGAYNEQFF. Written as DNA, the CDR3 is TGCGCCAGCAGCTTGTCATCGGGGGGCGCCTACAATGAGCAGTTCTTC. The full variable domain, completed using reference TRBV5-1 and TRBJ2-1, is KAGVTQTPRYLIKTRGQQVTLSCSPISGHRSVSWYQQTPGQGLQFLFEYFSETQRNKGNFPGRFSGRQFSNSRSEMNVSTLELGDSALYLCASSLSSGGAYNEQFFGPGTRLTVL.

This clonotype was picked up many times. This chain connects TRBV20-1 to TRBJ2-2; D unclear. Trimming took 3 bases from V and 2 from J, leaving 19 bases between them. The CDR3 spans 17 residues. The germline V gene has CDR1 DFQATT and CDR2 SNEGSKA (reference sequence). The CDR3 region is CSARAASGRGNTGELFF. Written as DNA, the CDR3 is TGCAGTGCTAGGGCTGCTAGTGGCCGCGGAAACACCGGGGAGCTGTTTTTT.

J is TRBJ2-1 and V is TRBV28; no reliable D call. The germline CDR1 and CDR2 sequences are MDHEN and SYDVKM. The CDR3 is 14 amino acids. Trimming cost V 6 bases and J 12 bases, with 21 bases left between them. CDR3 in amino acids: CASRSTQSYNGQFF. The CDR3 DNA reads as TGTGCCAGCAGATCTACACAGTCCTACAACGGGCAGTTCTTC. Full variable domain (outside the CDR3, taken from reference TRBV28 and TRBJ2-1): DVKVTQSSRYLVKRTGEKVFLECVQDMDHENMFWYRQDPGLGLRLIYFSYDVKMKEKGDIPEGYSVSREKKERFSLILESASTNQTSMYLCASRSTQSYNGQFFGPGTRLTVL.

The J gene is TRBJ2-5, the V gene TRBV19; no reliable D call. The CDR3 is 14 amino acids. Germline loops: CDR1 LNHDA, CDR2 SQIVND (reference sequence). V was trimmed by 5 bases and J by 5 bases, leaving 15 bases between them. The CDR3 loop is CASSVNLDLETQYF. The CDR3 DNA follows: TGTGCCAGTAGTGTAAACTTAGACCTGGAGACCCAGTACTTC.

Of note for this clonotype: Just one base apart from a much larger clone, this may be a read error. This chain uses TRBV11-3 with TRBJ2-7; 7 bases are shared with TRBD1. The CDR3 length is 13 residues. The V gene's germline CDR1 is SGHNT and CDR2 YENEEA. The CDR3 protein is CARSRGTASEQYF. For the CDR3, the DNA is TGTGCCCGCAGCCGTGGGACAGCTTCCGAGCAGTACTTC.

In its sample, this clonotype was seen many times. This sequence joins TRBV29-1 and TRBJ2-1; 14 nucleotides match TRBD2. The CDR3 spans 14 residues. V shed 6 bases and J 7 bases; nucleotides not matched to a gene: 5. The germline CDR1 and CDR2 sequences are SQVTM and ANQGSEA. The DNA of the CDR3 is TGCAGCGTCCACGGGACTAGCGGGAGTAATGAGCAGTTCTTC. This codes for CSVHGTSGSNEQFF.

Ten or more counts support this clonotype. The CDR3: CASSKGLAGGSSYNEQFF. DNA of the CDR3: TGTGCCAGCAGCAAGGGACTAGCGGGGGGGAGCTCCTACAATGAGCAGTTCTTC. V is TRBV9 and J is TRBJ2-1, with 16 bases matching TRBD2. CDR1 is SGDLS, CDR2 YYNGEE, per germline. Trimming removed 4 bases from V and 0 bases from J; junction bases left unmatched: 4. The CDR3 has 18 residues.

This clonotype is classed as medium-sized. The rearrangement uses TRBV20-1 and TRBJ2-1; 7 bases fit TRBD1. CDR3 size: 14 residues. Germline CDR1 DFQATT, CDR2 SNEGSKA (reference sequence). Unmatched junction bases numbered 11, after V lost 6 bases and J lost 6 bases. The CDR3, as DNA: TGCAGTGCAAAGGGACAGTTGTCACCCAATGAGCAGTTCTTC. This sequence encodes CSAKGQLSPNEQFF.

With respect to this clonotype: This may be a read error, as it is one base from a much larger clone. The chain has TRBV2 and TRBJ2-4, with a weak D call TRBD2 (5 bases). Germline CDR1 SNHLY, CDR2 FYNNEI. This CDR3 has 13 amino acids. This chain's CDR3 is CASSLEGRNIQCF. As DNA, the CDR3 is TGTGCCAGCAGCCTAGAGGGCAGAAACATTCAGTGCTTC.

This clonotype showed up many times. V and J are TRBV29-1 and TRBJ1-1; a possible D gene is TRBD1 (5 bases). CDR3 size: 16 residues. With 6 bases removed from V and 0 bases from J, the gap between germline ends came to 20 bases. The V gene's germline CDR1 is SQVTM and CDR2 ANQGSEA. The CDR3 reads CSVGSDRANLNTEAFF. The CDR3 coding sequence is TGCAGCGTGGGGAGCGACAGAGCAAATTTGAACACTGAAGCTTTCTTT.

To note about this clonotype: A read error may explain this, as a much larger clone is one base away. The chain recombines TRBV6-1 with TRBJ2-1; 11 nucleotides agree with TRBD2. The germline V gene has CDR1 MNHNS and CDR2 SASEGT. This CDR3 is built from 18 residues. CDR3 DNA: TGTGCCAGCAGTGAGACTAGCGGGGACCAGAGCTCCTGCAATGAGCAGTTCTTC. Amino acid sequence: CASSETSGDQSSCNEQFF.

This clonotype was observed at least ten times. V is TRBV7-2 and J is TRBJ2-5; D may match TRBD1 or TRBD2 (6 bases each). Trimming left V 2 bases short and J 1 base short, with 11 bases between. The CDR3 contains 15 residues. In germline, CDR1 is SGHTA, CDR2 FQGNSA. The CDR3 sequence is CASSLNRGLQETQYF. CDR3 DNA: TGTGCCAGCAGCTTAAACCGGGGGCTCCAAGAGACCCAGTACTTC.

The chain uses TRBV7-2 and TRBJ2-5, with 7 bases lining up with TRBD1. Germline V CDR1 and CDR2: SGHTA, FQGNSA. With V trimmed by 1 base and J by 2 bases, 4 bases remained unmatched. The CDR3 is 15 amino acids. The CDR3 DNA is TGTGCCAGCAGCTTAGGGGGGACAGCTCAAGAGACCCAGTACTTC. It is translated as CASSLGGTAQETQYF. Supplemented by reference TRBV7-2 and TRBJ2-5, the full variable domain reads GAGVSQSPSNKVTEKGKDVELRCDPISGHTALYWYRQSLGQGLEFLIYFQGNSAPDKSGLPSDRFSAERTGGSVSTLTIQRTQQEDSAVYLCASSLGGTAQETQYFGPGTRLLVL.